Presented here are 30 T cell receptor beta chains from one specimen sequenced in a study of identifying expanded T cells in peripheral blood. Clones were read by immunoSEQ multiplex PCR, and TCRdb kept only the in-frame ones, dropping some. The sample lists roughly 100,000 clones, about 90% seen once, with 3.9% in the top ten. The sequencing sample was made of blood. All receptors come from a person aged 18 to 75 in good health.

The V and J genes are TRBV10-2 and TRBJ2-1; TRBD2 is a possible D gene (5 bases). CDR3 length equals 13 residues. V shed 6 bases and J shed 10 bases, with 16 bases lying between them. CDR1 is WSHSY and CDR2 is SAAADI in the germline V gene. The CDR3 protein is CASRDPGLPEQFF. CDR3 in DNA: TGCGCCAGCAGGGACCCCGGACTGCCAGAGCAGTTCTTC.

The CDR3 sequence is CASARGGSNTEAFF. The CDR3 region has the DNA TGTGCCAGTGCGAGAGGCGGTTCGAACACTGAAGCTTTCTTT. The gene calls are TRBV19 and TRBJ1-1; D remains unclear. In germline, CDR1 is LNHDA, CDR2 SQIVND (reference sequence). Trimming took off 8 bases at V and 1 base at J, with 14 bases between the two ends. This CDR3 is built from 14 residues.

The genes are TRBV5-4 and TRBJ2-2, with D perhaps matching TRBD1 or TRBD2 (6 bases each). The V end was cut by 2 bases, the J end by 7 bases, with 15 bases between. The CDR3 loop spans 15 amino acids. Germline assignment: CDR1 SGHNT and CDR2 YYREEE (reference sequence). The DNA for the CDR3 is TGTGCCAGCAGCTTATTTCAAGGGGGAGGCGGGGAGCTGTTTTTT. Protein product: CASSLFQGGGGELFF.

V usage is TRBV10-3 and J usage is TRBJ2-1; unclear D gene. Trimming left V 3 bases short and J 3 bases short, with 12 bases between. The CDR3 is made up of 15 amino acids. Per germline, CDR1 ENHRY and CDR2 SYGVKD. CDR3 DNA sequence: TGTGCCATCAGTGAAGAAGCGCCTTTCTACAATGAGCAGTTCTTC. This sequence encodes CAISEEAPFYNEQFF.

CDR3 nucleotides: TGCGCCAGCATCATAACCGGGACAGGGGGCGTGAACACTGAAGCTTTCTTT. This encodes CASIITGTGGVNTEAFF. The chain has TRBV5-1 and TRBJ1-1; 12 bases fit TRBD1. Germline CDR1 is SGHRS and CDR2 is YFSETQ. V was pared by 6 bases and J by 0 bases, with 9 bases of the junction left unmatched. This CDR3 is built from 17 residues.

V and J are TRBV30 and TRBJ2-3, with 9 bases lining up with TRBD1. Trimming cost V 4 bases and J 3 bases; bases outside gene matches: 5. Germline lookup yields CDR1 GTSNPN and CDR2 SVGIG (reference sequence). The CDR3 has 14 residues. This CDR3 is CAWTGTGFTDTQYF. The CDR3 DNA reads TGTGCCTGGACCGGGACAGGGTTTACAGATACGCAGTATTTT.

V and J are TRBV5-5 and TRBJ2-2; D may match TRBD1 or TRBD2 (5 bases each). V was shortened by 5 bases and J by 3 bases, with 14 bases between the two germline ends. CDR3 length equals 15 residues. Germline CDR1 is SGHKS and CDR2 is YYEKEE (reference sequence). The CDR3 sequence is CASSRDGGDTGELFF. In DNA, the CDR3 is TGTGCCAGCAGTCGAGATGGGGGAGACACCGGGGAGCTGTTTTTT. Drawing the rest from reference TRBV5-5 and TRBJ2-2, the complete variable domain is DAGVTQSPTHLIKTRGQQVTLRCSPISGHKSVSWYQQVLGQGPQFIFQYYEKEERGRGNFPDRFSARQFPNYSSELNVNALLLGDSALYLCASSRDGGDTGELFFGEGSRLTVL.

The J gene is TRBJ2-6, the V gene TRBV30; D is perhaps TRBD1 (6 bases). The ends were cut back, 5 bases at V and 1 base at J, with 9 bases in the middle. There are 14 residues in the CDR3. Germline loops: CDR1 GTSNPN, CDR2 SVGIG (reference sequence). This CDR3 reads CAWATGSGANVLTF. The CDR3 DNA reads as TGTGCCTGGGCTACAGGGTCTGGGGCCAACGTCCTGACTTTC.

This rearrangement joins TRBV6-5 to TRBJ2-7, with 7 bases fitting TRBD1. This CDR3 is built from 12 residues. The germline gives CDR1 MNHEY, CDR2 SVGAGI. V dropped 6 bases and J dropped 4; count of bases not matched to a gene: 3. The CDR3 sequence: CASSEQGYEQYF. The CDR3 region has the DNA TGTGCCAGCAGCGAACAGGGGTACGAGCAGTACTTC.

J is TRBJ2-5 and V is TRBV18; 7 bases match TRBD1. CDR3 length: 14 amino acids. From germline, CDR1 is KGHSH and CDR2 LQKENI. V was clipped by 3 bases and J by 2 bases; unmatched bases: 3. The CDR3 loop is CASSPGQPQETQYF. DNA of the CDR3: TGTGCCAGCTCACCGGGACAGCCACAAGAGACCCAGTACTTC.

This chain uses TRBV14 with TRBJ2-7; D not resolved. Trimming left V 2 bases short and J 2 bases short, with 1 base between. The CDR3 length is 11 residues. Germline values: CDR1 SGHDN, CDR2 FVKESK. CDR3 in DNA: TGTGCCAGCAGCCAACCCTACGAGCAGTACTTC. Protein sequence: CASSQPYEQYF.

This clone has just a few counts. J is TRBJ2-7 and V is TRBV7-2; D perhaps matches TRBD1 (5 bases). The germline CDR1 and CDR2 sequences are SGHTA and FQGNSA. The length of the CDR3 is 11 residues. V lost 5 bases, J lost 8 bases, and 10 bases lay in between. This CDR3 is CASSPQEKQYF. CDR3 nucleotides: TGTGCCAGCAGCCCACAGGAAAAGCAGTACTTC.

About this clone itself: The sample holds other DNA sequences that translate to the same CDR3. CDR3 amino acids: CASSEGGHQPQHF. The CDR3, as DNA: TGTGCCAGCAGTGAAGGGGGTCATCAGCCCCAGCATTTT. The rearrangement joins TRBV6-1 to TRBJ1-5, with D hard to call. The CDR3 spans 13 residues. Between the trimmed V and J ends, which lost 1 base and 5 bases, there was a span of 6 bases. The V gene's germline CDR1 is MNHNS and CDR2 SASEGT.

The rearrangement uses TRBV13 and TRBJ2-3, with 14 bases matching TRBD2. The CDR3 totals 16 residues. The V segment lost 3 bases and the J segment 3 bases; nucleotides outside the gene matches: 2. The V gene's germline CDR1 is PRHDT and CDR2 FYEKMQ (reference sequence). The chain's CDR3 is CASSLGLAGVTDTQYF. In DNA form, the CDR3 reads TGTGCCAGCAGCTTGGGACTAGCGGGAGTGACAGATACGCAGTATTTT.

The rearrangement joins TRBV6-1 to TRBJ2-5; the D gene is possibly TRBD1 (7 bases). V was cut by 1 base and J by 4 bases, with 16 bases left in between. In germline, CDR1 is MNHNS, CDR2 SASEGT. This CDR3 contains 16 residues. The CDR3 coding sequence is TGTGCCAGCAGTGAAGGGAGGGACAGATGGAGAGAGACCCAGTACTTC. It specifies CASSEGRDRWRETQYF.

As regards this clone: The sample holds other DNA sequences that translate to the same CDR3. The V gene is TRBV18, the J gene TRBJ1-3; D possibly corresponds to TRBD1 (5 bases). The V gene lost 3 bases and the J gene lost 4 bases, with 10 bases spanning the gap. CDR1 and CDR2 from the germline V gene are KGHSH and LQKENI. The CDR3 sequence is 14 residues long. The CDR3 protein is CASSPPTEGNTIYF. The CDR3 DNA reads as TGTGCCAGCTCACCTCCGACAGAGGGAAACACCATATATTTT.

V usage is TRBV27 and J usage is TRBJ2-7; D assignment may be TRBD1 or TRBD2 (5 bases each). The germline V gene encodes CDR1 MNHEY and CDR2 SMNVEV (reference sequence). V shed 2 bases and J shed 3 bases, with 8 bases lying between them. CDR3 length: 13 amino acids. The chain's CDR3 is CASSLGTVYEQYF. CDR3 in DNA: TGTGCCAGCAGTTTAGGGACGGTCTACGAGCAGTACTTC.

The rearrangement joins TRBV5-1 to TRBJ1-2, with 7 bases identical to TRBD1. The germline V gene has CDR1 SGHRS and CDR2 YFSETQ. CDR3 length: 13 amino acids. Trimming cost V 5 bases and J 5 bases; bases outside gene matches: 6. The CDR3 reads CASSQTGFYGYTF. CDR3 nucleotide sequence: TGCGCCAGCAGTCAGACAGGGTTTTATGGCTACACCTTC.

The chain couples TRBV5-4 to TRBJ2-7, with TRBD2 matching over 11 bases. Germline V gene lookup returns CDR1 SGHNT and CDR2 YYREEE (reference sequence). CDR3 length: 16 amino acids. Germline trimming cut 3 bases from V and 1 base from J; bases unmatched to any gene: 6. The CDR3 spells CASSSRRLAGSYEQYF. The CDR3 region has the DNA TGTGCCAGCAGCTCTCGTAGACTAGCGGGGTCCTACGAGCAGTACTTC.

This clone has just one count. The chain recombines TRBV7-2 with TRBJ1-5; 8 bases are shared with TRBD1. Germline CDR1 reads SGHTA; CDR2 reads FQGNSA. This CDR3 region has 15 residues. V was clipped by 3 bases and J by 4 bases; unmatched bases: 5. CDR3 nucleotide sequence: TGTGCCAGCAGCTTCGACAGGGGACGGAATCAGCCCCAGCATTTT. Protein: CASSFDRGRNQPQHF.

This clone was observed once. The rearrangement links TRBV7-2 to TRBJ2-7; tentatively, D is TRBD1 (6 bases). This CDR3 comprises 16 residues. V gave up 3 bases and J gave up 2 bases, with 17 bases separating them. Looked up from germline, CDR1 is SGHTA and CDR2 is FQGNSA. CDR3 protein: CASSFLDSNLAYEQYF. The CDR3 nucleotides are TGTGCCAGCAGCTTCCTGGACAGCAACCTCGCCTACGAGCAGTACTTC.

This chain links TRBV11-1 with TRBJ1-1, with TRBD1 matching 8 bases. V shed 4 bases, J shed 1 base, and the junction held 2 bases outside the gene matches. Germline V lookup: CDR1 SGHAT, CDR2 FQDESV (reference sequence). This CDR3 is built from 14 residues. CDR3 sequence: CASSYGTGNTEAFF. CDR3 sequence (DNA): TGTGCCAGCAGCTACGGGACAGGGAACACTGAAGCTTTCTTT.

V usage is TRBV28 and J usage is TRBJ2-7; 8 bases are a match to TRBD2. The V gene end was trimmed by 4 bases and the J gene end by 5 bases; junction bases not matched to a gene: 10. CDR1 MDHEN and CDR2 SYDVKM come from the germline V gene. The CDR3 has 15 residues. DNA of the CDR3: TGTGCCAGCAGTTCTACCCCCCTAGCGGGTCACGAGCAGTACTTC. It translates to CASSSTPLAGHEQYF.

The chain combines TRBV28 with TRBJ1-5; tentatively, D is TRBD1 (5 bases). Deletions cut 6 bases from V and 7 bases from J, with 13 bases between. Germline CDR1 and CDR2: MDHEN and SYDVKM. This CDR3 region has 13 residues. The CDR3 DNA follows: TGTGCCAGCAGGGGGCTTTCCGGGCAGCCCCAGCATTTT. Translated: CASRGLSGQPQHF.

This chain uses TRBV2 with TRBJ2-1; TRBD2 might be the D (7 bases). Per germline, CDR1 SNHLY and CDR2 FYNNEI. Trimming took off 6 bases at V and 10 bases at J, with 13 bases between the two ends. The CDR3 spans 12 residues. The DNA for the CDR3 is TGTGCCAGCAGGGGAGGGGGTAAGGAGCAGTTCTTC. Its protein is CASRGGGKEQFF.

The V gene is TRBV7-6, the J gene TRBJ2-3; 7 bases match TRBD2. V lost 3 bases and J lost 0; bases outside the gene matches: 3. The germline gives CDR1 SGHVS, CDR2 FNYEAQ. This CDR3 contains 15 residues. The CDR3 DNA reads TGTGCCAGCAGCTTCCGGGGGGAGAGCACAGATACGCAGTATTTT. Residues: CASSFRGESTDTQYF.

The rearrangement uses TRBV10-2 and TRBJ1-4; maybe TRBD1 (6 bases). Germline loops: CDR1 WSHSY, CDR2 SAAADI. V was clipped by 6 bases and J by 7 bases, with 15 bases between them. The CDR3 totals 14 residues. The CDR3 loop reads CASRETGWAEKLFF. CDR3 DNA: TGCGCCAGCAGGGAGACAGGCTGGGCTGAAAAACTGTTTTTT.

This rearrangement joins TRBV5-4 to TRBJ1-1, with D hard to call. This CDR3 has 14 amino acids. CDR1 SGHNT and CDR2 YYREEE come from the germline V gene (reference sequence). Between the trimmed V and J ends, which lost 4 bases and 1 base, there was a span of 11 bases. CDR3 bases: TGTGCCAGCAGCACCATCCGGGGGAACACTGAAGCTTTCTTT. Residues: CASSTIRGNTEAFF.

The V call is TRBV6-1, the J call TRBJ1-1; perhaps TRBD1 as D (5 bases). CDR1 and CDR2 (germline): MNHNS, SASEGT. The CDR3 sequence is 13 residues long. Trimming took 6 bases from V and 7 from J, leaving 15 bases between them. DNA for the CDR3: TGTGCCAGCAGGGAGGGGTCTAACCTTGAAGCTTTCTTT. Its translation is CASREGSNLEAFF.

The J gene is TRBJ1-2, the V gene TRBV2, with a weak D call TRBD1 (5 bases). The CDR3 totals 13 residues. CDR1 is SNHLY and CDR2 is FYNNEI in the germline V gene. V was shortened by 7 bases and J by 0 bases, with 9 bases between the two germline ends. CDR3 DNA: TGTGCCAGCACACAGGACGCTAACTATGGCTACACCTTC. This sequence encodes CASTQDANYGYTF.